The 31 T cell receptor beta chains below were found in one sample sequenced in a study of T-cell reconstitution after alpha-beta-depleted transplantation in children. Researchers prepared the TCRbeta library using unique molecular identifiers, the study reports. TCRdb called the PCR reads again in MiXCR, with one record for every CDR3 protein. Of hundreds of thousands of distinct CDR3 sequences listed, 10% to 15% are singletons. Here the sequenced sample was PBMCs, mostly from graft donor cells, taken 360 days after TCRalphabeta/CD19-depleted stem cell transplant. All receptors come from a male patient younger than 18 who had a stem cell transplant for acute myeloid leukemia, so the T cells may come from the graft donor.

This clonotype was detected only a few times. CDR3 DNA sequence: TGTGCCAGCAGCTGGGACTCCCACTACAATGAGCAGTTCTTC. Translated, it gives CASSWDSHYNEQFF. This chain links TRBV27 with TRBJ2-1, with a tentative D call TRBD2 (6 bases). Germline V CDR1 and CDR2: MNHEY, SMNVEV (reference sequence). Trimming cost V 6 bases and J 3 bases, with 12 bases left between them. The CDR3 spans 14 residues.

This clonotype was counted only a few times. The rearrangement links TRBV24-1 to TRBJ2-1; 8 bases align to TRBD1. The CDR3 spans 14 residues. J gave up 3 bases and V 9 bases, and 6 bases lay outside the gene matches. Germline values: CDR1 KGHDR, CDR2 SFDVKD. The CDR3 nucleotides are TGTGCCACCCGAGACAGGGGCGACTACAATGAGCAGTTCTTC. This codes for CATRDRGDYNEQFF.

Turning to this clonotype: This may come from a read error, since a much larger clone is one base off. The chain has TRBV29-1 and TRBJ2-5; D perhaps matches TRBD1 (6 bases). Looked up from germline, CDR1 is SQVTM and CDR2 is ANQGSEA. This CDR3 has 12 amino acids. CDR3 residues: CSVRTDQEIQYF. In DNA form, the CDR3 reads TGCAGCGTTCGGACAGATCAAGAGATCCAGTACTTC.

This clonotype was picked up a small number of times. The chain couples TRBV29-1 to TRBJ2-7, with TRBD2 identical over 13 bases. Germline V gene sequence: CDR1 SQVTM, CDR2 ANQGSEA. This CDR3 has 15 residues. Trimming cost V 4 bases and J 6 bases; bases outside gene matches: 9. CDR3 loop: CSVAGGTSGNPEQYF. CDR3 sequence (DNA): TGCAGCGTTGCGGGCGGGACTAGCGGGAACCCCGAGCAGTACTTC.

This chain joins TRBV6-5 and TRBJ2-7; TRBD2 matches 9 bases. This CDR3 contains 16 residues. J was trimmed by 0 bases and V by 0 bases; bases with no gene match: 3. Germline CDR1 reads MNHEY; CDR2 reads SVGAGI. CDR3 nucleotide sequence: TGTGCCAGCAGTTACTCTCTAGCGGGGAGCTCCTACGAGCAGTACTTC. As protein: CASSYSLAGSSYEQYF.

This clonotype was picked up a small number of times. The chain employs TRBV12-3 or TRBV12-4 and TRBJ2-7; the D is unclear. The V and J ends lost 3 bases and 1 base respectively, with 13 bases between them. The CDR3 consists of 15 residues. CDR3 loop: CASSFFRTPSYEQYF. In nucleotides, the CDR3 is TGTGCCAGCAGTTTCTTCCGGACCCCTTCCTACGAGCAGTACTTC.

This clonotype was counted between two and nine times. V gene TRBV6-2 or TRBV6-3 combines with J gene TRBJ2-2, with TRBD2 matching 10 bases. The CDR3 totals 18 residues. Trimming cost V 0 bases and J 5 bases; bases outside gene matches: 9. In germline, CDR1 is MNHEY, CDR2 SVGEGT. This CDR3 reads CASSYSGLAALGTGELFF. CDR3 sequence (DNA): TGTGCCAGCAGTTACTCCGGACTAGCGGCCTTGGGGACCGGGGAGCTGTTTTTT.

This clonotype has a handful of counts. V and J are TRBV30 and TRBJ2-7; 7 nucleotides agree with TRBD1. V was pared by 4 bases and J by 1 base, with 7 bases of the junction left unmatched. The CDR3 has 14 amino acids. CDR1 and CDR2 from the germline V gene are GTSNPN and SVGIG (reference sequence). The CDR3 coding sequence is TGTGCCTGGAAGCCGGGACAGTTGTCCTACGAGCAGTACTTC. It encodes CAWKPGQLSYEQYF.

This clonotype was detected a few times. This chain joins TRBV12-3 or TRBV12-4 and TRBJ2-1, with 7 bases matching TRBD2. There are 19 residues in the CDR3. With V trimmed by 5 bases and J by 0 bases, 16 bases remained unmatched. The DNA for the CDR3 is TGTGCCAGCAGTCCCCTTGGGGCGGGAGTATTAAGCTCCTACAATGAGCAGTTCTTC. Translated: CASSPLGAGVLSSYNEQFF.

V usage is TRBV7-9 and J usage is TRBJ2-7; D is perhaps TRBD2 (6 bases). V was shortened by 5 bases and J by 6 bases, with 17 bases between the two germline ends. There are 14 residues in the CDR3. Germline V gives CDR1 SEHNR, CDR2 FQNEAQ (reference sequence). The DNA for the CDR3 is TGTGCCAGCAGCCTCGGGACGGAGGGGTTCGAGCAGTACTTC. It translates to CASSLGTEGFEQYF.

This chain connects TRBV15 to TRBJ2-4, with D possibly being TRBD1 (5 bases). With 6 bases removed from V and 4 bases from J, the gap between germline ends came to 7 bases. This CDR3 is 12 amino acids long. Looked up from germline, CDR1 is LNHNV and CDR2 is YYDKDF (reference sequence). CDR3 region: CATRGQKNIQYF. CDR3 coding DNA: TGTGCCACCAGGGGGCAAAAAAACATTCAGTACTTC.

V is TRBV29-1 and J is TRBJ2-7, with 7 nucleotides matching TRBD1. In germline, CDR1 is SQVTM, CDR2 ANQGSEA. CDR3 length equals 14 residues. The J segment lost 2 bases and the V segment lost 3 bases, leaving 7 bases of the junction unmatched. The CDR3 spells CSVERLGQTYEQYF. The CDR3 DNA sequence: TGCAGCGTTGAGAGGCTGGGACAGACCTACGAGCAGTACTTC.

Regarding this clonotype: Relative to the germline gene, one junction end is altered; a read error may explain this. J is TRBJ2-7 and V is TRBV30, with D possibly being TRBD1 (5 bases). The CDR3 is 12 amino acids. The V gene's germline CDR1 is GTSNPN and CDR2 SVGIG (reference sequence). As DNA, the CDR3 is TGTGCCGCACAGGAATATTCCTACGATCAGTACTTC. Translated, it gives CAAQEYSYDQYF. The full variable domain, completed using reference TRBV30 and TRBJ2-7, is SQTIHQWPATLVQPVGSPLSLECTVEGTSNPNLYWYRQAAGRGLQLLFYSVGIGQISSEVPQNLSASRPQDRQFILSSKKLLLSDSGFYLCAAQEYSYDQYFGPGTRLTVT.

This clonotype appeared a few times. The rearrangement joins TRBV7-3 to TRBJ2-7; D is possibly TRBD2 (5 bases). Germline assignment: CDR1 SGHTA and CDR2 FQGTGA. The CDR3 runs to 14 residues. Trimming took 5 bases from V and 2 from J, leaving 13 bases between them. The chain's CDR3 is CASSLYPGAYEQYF. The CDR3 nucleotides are TGTGCCAGCAGCCTCTACCCCGGGGCCTACGAGCAGTACTTC.

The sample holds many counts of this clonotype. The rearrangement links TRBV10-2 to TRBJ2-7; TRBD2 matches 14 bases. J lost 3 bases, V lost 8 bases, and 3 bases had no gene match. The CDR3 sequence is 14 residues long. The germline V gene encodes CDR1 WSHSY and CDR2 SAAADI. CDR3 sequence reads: CASSGTSGSYEQYF. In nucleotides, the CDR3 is TGCGCCAGCTCCGGGACTAGCGGGAGCTACGAGCAGTACTTC.

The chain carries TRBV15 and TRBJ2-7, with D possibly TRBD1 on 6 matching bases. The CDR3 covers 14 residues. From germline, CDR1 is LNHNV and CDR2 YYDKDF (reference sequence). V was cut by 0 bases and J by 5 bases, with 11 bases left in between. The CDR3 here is CATSRDVRGNEQYF. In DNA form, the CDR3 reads TGTGCCACCAGCAGAGATGTCAGGGGAAACGAGCAGTACTTC.

Here the CDR3 DNA reads TGTGCCAGCAGCGGGAATTTGACTCCCCTCTACGAGCAGTACTTC. This encodes CASSGNLTPLYEQYF. V gene TRBV7-2 combines with J gene TRBJ2-7; D remains unclear. Germline V gives CDR1 SGHTA, CDR2 FQGNSA. The CDR3 totals 15 residues. V was trimmed by 5 bases and J by 3 bases, leaving 17 bases between them.

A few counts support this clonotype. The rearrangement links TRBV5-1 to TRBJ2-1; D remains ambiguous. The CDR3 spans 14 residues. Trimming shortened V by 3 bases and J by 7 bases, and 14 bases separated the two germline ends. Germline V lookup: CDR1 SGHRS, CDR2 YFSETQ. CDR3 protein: CASSSRARINEQFF. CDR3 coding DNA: TGCGCCAGCAGCTCCCGGGCCAGGATAAATGAGCAGTTCTTC. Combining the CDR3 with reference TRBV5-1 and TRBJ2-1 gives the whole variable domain KAGVTQTPRYLIKTRGQQVTLSCSPISGHRSVSWYQQTPGQGLQFLFEYFSETQRNKGNFPGRFSGRQFSNSRSEMNVSTLELGDSALYLCASSSRARINEQFFGPGTRLTVL.

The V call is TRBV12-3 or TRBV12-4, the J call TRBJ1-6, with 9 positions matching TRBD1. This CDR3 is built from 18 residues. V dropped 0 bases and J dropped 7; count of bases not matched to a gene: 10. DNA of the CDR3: TGTGCCAGCAGTTTAGCGGGGGGGGACAGGGTACCGAATTCACCCCTCCACTTT. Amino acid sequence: CASSLAGGDRVPNSPLHF.

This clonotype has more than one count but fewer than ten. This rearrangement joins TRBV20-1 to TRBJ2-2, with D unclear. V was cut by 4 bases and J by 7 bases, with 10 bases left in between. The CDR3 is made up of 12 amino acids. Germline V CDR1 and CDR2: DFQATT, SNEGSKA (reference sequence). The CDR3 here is CSATLPGGELFF. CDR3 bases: TGCAGTGCTACACTGCCAGGCGGGGAGCTGTTTTTT.

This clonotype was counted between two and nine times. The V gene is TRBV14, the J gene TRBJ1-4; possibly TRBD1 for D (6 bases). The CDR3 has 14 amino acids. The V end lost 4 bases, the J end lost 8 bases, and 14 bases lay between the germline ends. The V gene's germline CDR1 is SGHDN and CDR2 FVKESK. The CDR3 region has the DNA TGTGCCAGCAGCCGCCAGGGGTCTTGGGAAAAACTGTTTTTT. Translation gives CASSRQGSWEKLFF.

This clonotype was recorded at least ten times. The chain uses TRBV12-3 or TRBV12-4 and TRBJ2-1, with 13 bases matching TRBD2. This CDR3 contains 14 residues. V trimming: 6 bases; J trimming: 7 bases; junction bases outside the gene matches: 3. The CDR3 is CASSRLAGGNEQFF. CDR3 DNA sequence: TGTGCCAGCAGCCGACTAGCGGGAGGTAATGAGCAGTTCTTC.

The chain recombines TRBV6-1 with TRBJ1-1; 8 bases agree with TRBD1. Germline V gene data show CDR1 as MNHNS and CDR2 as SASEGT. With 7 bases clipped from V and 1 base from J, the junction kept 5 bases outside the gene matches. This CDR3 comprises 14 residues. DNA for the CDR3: TGTGCCAGCACCCGGACAGGGACGAACACTGAAGCTTTCTTT. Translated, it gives CASTRTGTNTEAFF.

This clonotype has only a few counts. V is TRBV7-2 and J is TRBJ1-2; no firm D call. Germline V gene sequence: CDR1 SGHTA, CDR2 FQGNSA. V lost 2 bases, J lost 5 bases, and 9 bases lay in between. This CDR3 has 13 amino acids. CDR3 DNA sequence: TGTGCCAGCAGCTTAACCAGTATGTATGGCTACACCTTC. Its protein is CASSLTSMYGYTF.

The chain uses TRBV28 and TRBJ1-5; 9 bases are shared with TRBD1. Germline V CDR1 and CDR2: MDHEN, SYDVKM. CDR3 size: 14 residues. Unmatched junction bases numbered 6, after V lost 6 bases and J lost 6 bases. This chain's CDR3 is CASRAGQGIQPQHF. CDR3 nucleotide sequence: TGTGCCAGCAGGGCCGGACAGGGGATTCAGCCCCAGCATTTT.

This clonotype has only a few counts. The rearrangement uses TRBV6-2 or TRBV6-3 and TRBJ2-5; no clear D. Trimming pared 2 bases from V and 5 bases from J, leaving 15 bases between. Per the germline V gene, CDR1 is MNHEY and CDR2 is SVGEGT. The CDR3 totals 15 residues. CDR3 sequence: CASSYEDLVGETQYF. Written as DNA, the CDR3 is TGTGCCAGCAGTTACGAAGACCTCGTTGGGGAGACCCAGTACTTC.

CDR3 in amino acids: CASSTSGGRVGELFF. DNA for the CDR3: TGTGCCAGCAGTACTAGCGGGGGGCGTGTCGGGGAGCTGTTTTTT. V gene TRBV6-5 combines with J gene TRBJ2-2, with 12 bases that match TRBD2. The germline V gene has CDR1 MNHEY and CDR2 SVGAGI. Trimming took 5 bases from V and 7 from J; bases not matched to a gene: 5. This CDR3 comprises 15 residues.

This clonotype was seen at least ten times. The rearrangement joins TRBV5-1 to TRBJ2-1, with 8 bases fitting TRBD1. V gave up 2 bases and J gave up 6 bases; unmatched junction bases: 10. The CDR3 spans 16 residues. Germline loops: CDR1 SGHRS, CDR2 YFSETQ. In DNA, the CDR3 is TGCGCCAGCAGCTTCAGGACAGGGACGATTGGCAATGAGCAGTTCTTC. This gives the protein CASSFRTGTIGNEQFF.

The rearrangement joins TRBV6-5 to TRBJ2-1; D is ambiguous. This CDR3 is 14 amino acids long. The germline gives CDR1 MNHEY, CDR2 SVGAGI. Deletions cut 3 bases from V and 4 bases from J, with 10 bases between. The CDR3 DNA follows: TGTGCCAGCAGTTATAACCCCATGTACAATGAGCAGTTCTTC. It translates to CASSYNPMYNEQFF.

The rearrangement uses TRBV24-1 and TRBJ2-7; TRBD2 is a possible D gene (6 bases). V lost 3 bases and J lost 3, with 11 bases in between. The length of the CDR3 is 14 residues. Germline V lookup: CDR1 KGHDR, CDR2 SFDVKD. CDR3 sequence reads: CATSDTGLHYEQYF. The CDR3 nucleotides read TGTGCCACCAGTGATACGGGACTCCACTACGAGCAGTACTTC.

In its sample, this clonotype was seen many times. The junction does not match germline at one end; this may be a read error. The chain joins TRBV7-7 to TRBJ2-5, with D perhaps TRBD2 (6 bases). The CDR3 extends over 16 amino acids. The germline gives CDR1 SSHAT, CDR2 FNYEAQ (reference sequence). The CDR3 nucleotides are TGTGCTAGCAGCTTAACCGGGACCGGCGGGGATGAGACCCAGTACTTC. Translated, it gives CASSLTGTGGDETQYF.